This entry lists 9 T cell receptor beta chains sequenced from one sample in a study of blood T cell repertoires in COVID-19. This table comes from immunoSEQ multiplex PCR, and its TCRdb copy is limited to in-frame clones, with some not included. The sample shows about 240,000 clones, roughly 80% of them seen only once. Sequencing input: peripheral blood. The receptors shown here come from a woman older than 75 with COVID-19, enrolled during active disease.

This clone was found a few times. The rearrangement links TRBV5-1 to TRBJ1-2; TRBD1 agrees at 7 bases. Germline loops: CDR1 SGHRS, CDR2 YFSETQ. The trim removed 0 bases at V and 0 bases at J, leaving 2 bases unmatched. The CDR3 length is 15 residues. This CDR3 reads CASSLEQGTNYGYTF. CDR3 coding DNA: TGCGCCAGCAGCTTGGAACAGGGGACTAACTATGGCTACACCTTC.

This clone was counted a few times. The chain uses TRBV6-5 and TRBJ2-7; 9 bases are a match to TRBD1. The CDR3 is 15 amino acids. The ends lost 4 bases at V and 2 bases at J; junction bases unmatched: 6. Germline V gene data show CDR1 as MNHEY and CDR2 as SVGAGI. CDR3 DNA sequence: TGTGCCAGCAGTTTGACAGGGGGTGTCCCCTACGAGCAGTACTTC. This codes for CASSLTGGVPYEQYF.

CDR3 in amino acids: CATQRGQNTEAFF. For the CDR3, the DNA is TGTGCCACCCAGCGTGGACAGAACACTGAAGCTTTCTTT. The chain is built from TRBV24-1 and TRBJ1-1; maybe TRBD1 (5 bases). Deletions cut 9 bases from V and 1 base from J, with 11 bases between. Germline CDR1 KGHDR, CDR2 SFDVKD. This CDR3 is built from 13 residues.

This chain joins TRBV7-6 and TRBJ1-5, with 8 bases fitting TRBD1. Germline CDR1 reads SGHVS; CDR2 reads FNYEAQ. J gave up 5 bases and V 1 base, and 10 bases lay outside the gene matches. The CDR3 has 17 amino acids. The CDR3 DNA is TGTGCCAGCAGCTTAGGGACAGGGCCAACCGCGGATCAGCCCCAGCATTTT. It translates to CASSLGTGPTADQPQHF.

The table lists this clone with a count of one. This chain joins TRBV12-3 or TRBV12-4 and TRBJ2-1, with unresolved D. This CDR3 contains 12 residues. Trimming removed 3 bases at V and 9 bases at J, with 9 bases between. The CDR3 coding sequence is TGTGCCAGCAGTTTGCGGTCGGGTGAGCAGTTCTTC. Translating gives CASSLRSGEQFF.

CDR3 sequence reads: CASSRLAGGINEQFF. The CDR3 nucleotides read TGTGCCAGCAGCCGACTAGCGGGAGGAATCAATGAGCAGTTCTTC. The V call is TRBV7-9, the J call TRBJ2-1; 13 nucleotides line up with TRBD2. Germline V gene sequence: CDR1 SEHNR, CDR2 FQNEAQ (reference sequence). V lost 5 bases and J lost 6; bases outside the gene matches: 4. CDR3 length: 15 residues.

This chain connects TRBV7-9 to TRBJ2-1, with 9 positions matching TRBD2. CDR3 length: 15 amino acids. Germline V CDR1 and CDR2: SEHNR, FQNEAQ (reference sequence). V was clipped by 4 bases and J by 4 bases; unmatched bases: 5. The CDR3 nucleotides are TGTGCCAGCAGCTCCCGACTAGCGGATTACAATGAGCAGTTCTTC. Protein product: CASSSRLADYNEQFF.

The J gene is TRBJ2-1, the V gene TRBV4-1; 7 nucleotides line up with TRBD1. V trimming: 2 bases; J trimming: 2 bases; junction bases outside the gene matches: 6. This CDR3 is 16 amino acids long. From germline, CDR1 is MGHRA and CDR2 YSYEKL. In DNA, the CDR3 is TGCGCCAGCAGCCAAATGGACAGGTTAGCCTACAATGAGCAGTTCTTC. It encodes CASSQMDRLAYNEQFF.

About this clone itself: This sample includes further DNA sequences coding for the same CDR3. J is TRBJ1-5 and V is TRBV19; possible D gene TRBD1, 6 bases. Deletions cut 2 bases from V and 1 base from J, with 6 bases between. Per germline, CDR1 LNHDA and CDR2 SQIVND (reference sequence). CDR3 length: 14 amino acids. This CDR3 is CASSIQGSNQPQHF. The CDR3 DNA is TGTGCCAGTAGTATACAGGGGAGCAATCAGCCCCAGCATTTT.